These T cell receptor beta chains were read from a single sample in a study of T-cell reconstitution after alpha-beta-depleted transplantation in children. MiXCR, applied by TCRdb to the PCR reads, yields one record per CDR3 protein. The sample lists about 610,000 distinct CDR3 sequences, 27% occurring once. The specimen was PBMCs, collected before TCRalphabeta/CD19-depleted stem cell transplant. The receptors were sampled from a boy younger than two with Wiskott-Aldrich syndrome, due to receive a stem cell transplant. The CDR3 runs from the conserved cysteine through the conserved F or W. The D gene is left open where the match is weak. The size field is filled for only some rows; it gives once, few, many or a size class.

J gene: TRBJ2-3
V gene: TRBV5-1
clone size: once
D gene: TRBD2
CDR3 protein: CASSLRAGGGVDTQYF
CDR3 DNA: TGCGCCAGCAGCTTGAGAGCGGGAGGCGGGGTAGATACGCAGTATTTT

J gene: TRBJ2-6
V gene: TRBV5-1
clone size: -
D gene: -
CDR3 protein: CASSASLMPGANVLTF
CDR3 DNA: TGCGCCAGCTCGGCCTCGCTTATGCCTGGGGCCAACGTCCTGACTTTC

J gene: TRBJ2-7
V gene: TRBV18
clone size: once
D gene: -
CDR3 protein: CASSPNGPSSYEQYF
CDR3 DNA: TGTGCCAGCTCACCGAACGGGCCGAGCTCCTACGAGCAGTACTTC

J gene: TRBJ2-1
V gene: TRBV28
clone size: few
D gene: TRBD2
CDR3 protein: CASSLVEVTGLLYNEQFF
CDR3 DNA: TGTGCCAGCAGTTTAGTTGAAGTGACGGGACTATTATACAATGAGCAGTTCTTC

J gene: TRBJ2-1
V gene: TRBV5-1
clone size: few
D gene: -
CDR3 protein: CASSFRGAKNNEQFF
CDR3 DNA: TGCGCCAGCAGCTTCAGGGGCGCAAAAAACAATGAGCAGTTCTTC

J gene: TRBJ2-1
V gene: TRBV20-1
clone size: few
D gene: TRBD2
CDR3 protein: CSARSGLSGSYNEQFF
CDR3 DNA: TGCAGTGCTAGGAGTGGTTTAAGCGGGAGCTACAATGAGCAGTTCTTC

J gene: TRBJ2-5
V gene: TRBV18
clone size: -
D gene: -
CDR3 protein: CASSPRTGKQETQYF
CDR3 DNA: TGTGCCAGCTCACCAAGGACTGGCAAACAAGAGACCCAGTACTTC

J gene: TRBJ2-4
V gene: TRBV20-1
clone size: -
D gene: -
CDR3 protein: CSARDRAGAAKNIQYF
CDR3 DNA: TGCAGTGCTAGAGATCGGGCGGGGGCAGCCAAAAACATTCAGTACTTC

J gene: TRBJ2-1
V gene: TRBV27
clone size: few
D gene: TRBD1
CDR3 protein: CASTWGDRGYSEQFF
CDR3 DNA: TGTGCCAGCACCTGGGGGGACAGGGGGTATAGTGAGCAGTTCTTC

J gene: TRBJ1-1
V gene: TRBV11-1
clone size: few
D gene: -
CDR3 protein: CASSTPTRGSVQERGTEAFF
CDR3 DNA: TGTGCCAGCAGCACCCCCACGAGAGGGAGCGTCCAGGAACGGGGCACTGAAGCTTTCTTT

J gene: TRBJ2-3
V gene: TRBV28
clone size: -
D gene: -
CDR3 protein: CASSSLEDTQYF
CDR3 DNA: TGTGCCAGCAGTTCCCTGGAAGATACGCAGTATTTT

J gene: TRBJ2-7
V gene: TRBV20-1
clone size: -
D gene: TRBD2
CDR3 protein: CSAASTSGSSYEQYF
CDR3 DNA: TGCAGTGCCGCCTCCACTAGCGGCAGCTCCTACGAGCAGTACTTC

J gene: TRBJ2-2
V gene: TRBV2
clone size: -
D gene: -
CDR3 protein: CASSERDPLNTGELFF
CDR3 DNA: TGTGCCAGCAGTGAACGCGATCCCCTGAACACCGGGGAGCTGTTTTTT

J gene: TRBJ1-1
V gene: TRBV7-9
clone size: few
D gene: -
CDR3 protein: CASSLAGEKAFF
CDR3 DNA: TGTGCCAGCAGCTTAGCAGGGGAGAAAGCTTTCTTT

J gene: TRBJ2-1
V gene: TRBV7-9
clone size: -
D gene: TRBD1
CDR3 protein: CASSRTGWDYNEQFF
CDR3 DNA: TGTGCCAGCAGTCGGACAGGTTGGGATTACAATGAGCAGTTCTTC

J gene: TRBJ2-2
V gene: TRBV5-1
clone size: -
D gene: TRBD1
CDR3 protein: CASSWAPRDSNTGELFF
CDR3 DNA: TGCGCCAGCAGCTGGGCCCCTAGGGACAGCAACACCGGGGAGCTGTTTTTT

J gene: TRBJ2-1
V gene: TRBV15
clone size: few
D gene: TRBD1
CDR3 protein: CATRPELPTGDGLRYEQFF
CDR3 DNA: TGTGCCACTCGTCCCGAGCTGCCGACAGGGGACGGGCTTCGGTATGAGCAGTTCTTC

J gene: TRBJ2-7
V gene: TRBV3-1
clone size: -
D gene: -
CDR3 protein: CASSQDPQSYEQYF
CDR3 DNA: TGTGCCAGCAGCCAAGATCCTCAGAGTTACGAGCAGTACTTC

J gene: TRBJ2-2
V gene: TRBV7-2
clone size: -
D gene: TRBD2
CDR3 protein: CASSSRLAGYPGELFF
CDR3 DNA: TGTGCCAGCAGCTCCAGACTAGCGGGGTACCCCGGGGAGCTGTTTTTT

J gene: TRBJ1-1
V gene: TRBV28
clone size: -
D gene: -
CDR3 protein: CASSFRGVITEAFF
CDR3 DNA: TGTGCCAGCAGTTTTAGGGGTGTTATCACTGAAGCTTTCTTT

J gene: TRBJ2-7
V gene: TRBV27
clone size: -
D gene: -
CDR3 protein: CASSRAAGRTGYEQYF
CDR3 DNA: TGTGCCAGCAGCCGCGCCGCGGGGAGGACCGGCTACGAGCAGTACTTC

J gene: TRBJ1-5
V gene: TRBV6-1
clone size: -
D gene: -
CDR3 protein: CASSDQGNQPQHF
CDR3 DNA: TGTGCCAGCAGTGACCAGGGTAATCAGCCCCAGCATTTT

J gene: TRBJ2-7
V gene: TRBV27
clone size: -
D gene: TRBD2
CDR3 protein: CASTTWESGRYEQYF
CDR3 DNA: TGTGCCAGCACCACTTGGGAAAGCGGGAGGTACGAGCAGTACTTC

J gene: TRBJ1-1
V gene: TRBV29-1
clone size: few
D gene: -
CDR3 protein: CSVRKRIVNTEAFF
CDR3 DNA: TGCAGCGTGCGAAAGCGGATTGTGAACACTGAAGCTTTCTTT

J gene: TRBJ1-6
V gene: TRBV28
clone size: -
D gene: -
CDR3 protein: CASSLGGASSYNSPLHF
CDR3 DNA: TGTGCCAGCAGTTTAGGGGGCGCGAGCTCCTATAATTCACCCCTCCACTTT

J gene: TRBJ2-4
V gene: TRBV24-1
clone size: -
D gene: -
CDR3 protein: CATSDPVLAKNIQYF
CDR3 DNA: TGTGCCACCAGTGATCCAGTCCTAGCCAAAAACATTCAGTACTTC

J gene: TRBJ2-2
V gene: TRBV3-1
clone size: -
D gene: -
CDR3 protein: CASSQVPDTGELFF
CDR3 DNA: TGTGCCAGCAGCCAAGTTCCAGACACCGGGGAGCTGTTTTTT

J gene: TRBJ2-5
V gene: TRBV5-1
clone size: -
D gene: TRBD2
CDR3 protein: CASSLREAKTQYF
CDR3 DNA: TGCGCCAGCAGCTTACGGGAGGCGAAGACCCAGTACTTC

J gene: TRBJ2-3
V gene: TRBV7-2
clone size: -
D gene: -
CDR3 protein: CASSPQGSATDTQYF
CDR3 DNA: TGTGCCAGCAGCCCCCAAGGTAGCGCCACAGATACGCAGTATTTT

J gene: TRBJ2-7
V gene: TRBV5-5
clone size: many
D gene: TRBD1
CDR3 protein: CASSRTGPYEQYF
CDR3 DNA: TGTGCCAGCAGCCGGACAGGGCCCTACGAGCAGTACTTC

J gene: TRBJ1-5
V gene: TRBV5-1
clone size: few
D gene: -
CDR3 protein: CASSPAGGDIGQPQHF
CDR3 DNA: TGCGCCAGCAGCCCGGCGGGAGGGGATATAGGTCAGCCCCAGCATTTT

J gene: TRBJ2-2
V gene: TRBV5-1
clone size: few
D gene: -
CDR3 protein: CASRHRDTGELFF
CDR3 DNA: TGCGCCAGCAGACACAGGGATACCGGGGAGCTGTTTTTT

J gene: TRBJ1-1
V gene: TRBV7-9
clone size: -
D gene: -
CDR3 protein: CASSPTQNEAFF
CDR3 DNA: TGTGCCAGCAGCCCCACACAGAATGAAGCTTTCTTT

J gene: TRBJ2-5
V gene: TRBV25-1
clone size: few
D gene: -
CDR3 protein: CASSDPTEGTGTQYF
CDR3 DNA: TGTGCCAGCAGTGACCCCACGGAGGGTACTGGGACCCAGTACTTC

J gene: TRBJ1-1
V gene: TRBV27
clone size: -
D gene: -
CDR3 protein: CASRTSGAMNTEAFF
CDR3 DNA: TGTGCCAGCAGGACTTCAGGGGCCATGAACACTGAAGCTTTCTTT

J gene: TRBJ1-2
V gene: TRBV11-2
clone size: few
D gene: -
CDR3 protein: CASSLNFMSRGYTF
CDR3 DNA: TGTGCCAGCAGCTTAAATTTTATGTCCCGAGGCTACACCTTC

J gene: TRBJ2-1
V gene: TRBV5-8
clone size: -
D gene: -
CDR3 protein: CASSSTPGGRRNEQFF
CDR3 DNA: TGTGCCAGCAGCTCAACCCCCGGGGGTAGGCGCAATGAGCAGTTCTTC

J gene: TRBJ1-2
V gene: TRBV7-2
clone size: -
D gene: -
CDR3 protein: CASSLLQGRDGYTF
CDR3 DNA: TGTGCCAGCAGCTTATTGCAGGGACGAGATGGCTACACCTTC

J gene: TRBJ2-5
V gene: TRBV5-1
clone size: few
D gene: TRBD2
CDR3 protein: CASSSLAGQETQYF
CDR3 DNA: TGCGCCAGCAGCTCTCTAGCGGGGCAAGAGACCCAGTACTTC

J gene: TRBJ2-7
V gene: TRBV29-1
clone size: -
D gene: TRBD1
CDR3 protein: CSVEERQGGRTQLSRYF
CDR3 DNA: TGCAGCGTTGAAGAGCGACAGGGGGGCCGCACCCAACTGAGCAGGTACTTC